These 10 T cell receptor beta chains were all obtained from the same sample, sequenced in a study of T cells of healthy individuals. TCRdb re-analysed the 5' RACE reads in MiXCR, keeping a single row per CDR3 protein. Here the sample spans over 95,000 distinct CDR3 sequences, 17% being singletons. The receptors originated from a human donor in good health.

J is TRBJ2-1 and V is TRBV28, with D hard to call. This CDR3 spans 9 amino acids. V was cut by 7 bases and J by 7 bases, with 2 bases left in between. The germline gives CDR1 MDHEN, CDR2 SYDVKM. The CDR3 DNA follows: TGTGCCAGCAAGAATGAGCAGTTCTTC. Residues: CASKNEQFF.

The chain uses TRBV20-1 and TRBJ2-1, with D possibly matching TRBD2 (5 bases). Trimming pared 6 bases from V and 7 bases from J, leaving 19 bases between. Per the germline V gene, CDR1 is DFQATT and CDR2 is SNEGSKA (reference sequence). The CDR3 extends over 14 amino acids. In nucleotides, the CDR3 is TGCAGTGCCCTTTCGGCTAGCAGGAATAATGAGCAGTTCTTC. Its protein is CSALSASRNNEQFF.

This clonotype was recorded at least ten times. The chain joins TRBV7-2 to TRBJ1-6; no firm D call. CDR3 length: 15 residues. Germline V gene lookup returns CDR1 SGHTA and CDR2 FQGNSA. The germline V and J ends were trimmed by 7 bases and 7 bases, with 17 bases remaining between them. CDR3 amino acids: CASTLPRAANSPLHF. For the CDR3, the DNA is TGTGCCAGCACCCTCCCCCGGGCAGCAAATTCACCCCTCCACTTT.

The sample holds a few counts of this clonotype. The chain recombines TRBV10-3 with TRBJ1-5; D remains unclear. Germline CDR1 and CDR2: ENHRY and SYGVKD. CDR3 length equals 14 residues. Trimming removed 6 bases from V and 2 bases from J, with 11 bases in between. CDR3 protein: CAIRGSGGNQPQHF. In DNA, the CDR3 is TGTGCCATCAGGGGGTCCGGGGGCAATCAGCCCCAGCATTTT.

CDR3 DNA: TGTGCCAGCAGTCCCCGTCCCATTCTTGACATTCAGTACTTC. The encoded protein is CASSPRPILDIQYF. The chain combines TRBV7-9 with TRBJ2-4; D remains unclear. Germline CDR1 is SEHNR and CDR2 is FQNEAQ (reference sequence). V lost 6 bases and J lost 8, with 17 bases in between. The CDR3 length is 14 residues.

This clonotype was seen a few times. J is TRBJ2-2 and V is TRBV29-1; D gene uncertain. The CDR3 runs 13 residues. Germline V gene lookup returns CDR1 SQVTM and CDR2 ANQGSEA. V lost 7 bases to trimming and J lost 1 base, with 10 bases between them. The CDR3 region is CSARLGNTGELFF. Here the CDR3 DNA reads TGCAGCGCCCGCTTAGGGAACACCGGGGAGCTGTTTTTT.

Notes on this clonotype: A much larger clone sits a single nucleotide away, making a read error possible. This chain links TRBV9 with TRBJ2-1, with 11 positions matching TRBD2. V was clipped by 0 bases and J by 2 bases; unmatched bases: 4. Germline V CDR1 and CDR2: SGDLS, YYNGEE. There are 17 residues in the CDR3. CDR3 protein: CASSVERGLAAYNEQFF. The CDR3 DNA reads as TGTGCCAGCAGCGTAGAGAGGGGACTAGCGGCCTACAATGAGCAGTTCTTC.

This sequence joins TRBV20-1 and TRBJ2-7, with 10 bases that match TRBD2. The V gene's germline CDR1 is DFQATT and CDR2 SNEGSKA (reference sequence). V lost 5 bases to trimming and J lost 0 bases; unmatched junction nucleotides: 7. CDR3 size: 15 residues. The CDR3 is CSAQLLAGDSYEQYF. Written as DNA, the CDR3 is TGCAGTGCTCAACTCCTAGCGGGGGACTCCTACGAGCAGTACTTC.

This chain connects TRBV18 to TRBJ1-2, with D hard to call. CDR1 is KGHSH, CDR2 LQKENI, per germline. The V end lost 6 bases, the J end lost 7 bases, and 21 bases lay between the germline ends. The length of the CDR3 is 15 residues. The CDR3, as DNA: TGTGCCAGCTCGCGAGCGGGTGTCGTCGCAACTGGCTACACCTTC. It specifies CASSRAGVVATGYTF.

This chain connects TRBV20-1 to TRBJ2-7; TRBD1 matches at 8 bases. This CDR3 is 12 amino acids long. Unmatched junction bases numbered 4, after V lost 3 bases and J lost 6 bases. The germline V gene has CDR1 DFQATT and CDR2 SNEGSKA (reference sequence). CDR3 region: CSARAGGIEQYF. The CDR3 coding sequence is TGCAGTGCTAGGGCAGGGGGCATCGAGCAGTACTTC.